The 21 T cell receptor beta chains listed next were all sequenced from one sample in a study of blood T cell repertoires in COVID-19. Only in-frame clones appear in the TCRdb table, and some are missing; sequencing was by immunoSEQ multiplex PCR. The table lists about 200,000 clones, 65% to 90% of them singletons. Sample: PBMCs or T cells enriched from blood (not recorded which). The receptors originated from a woman between 40 and 50 years old with acute COVID-19.

V and J are TRBV28 and TRBJ2-7; D possibly corresponds to TRBD1 (5 bases). This CDR3 has 15 amino acids. The V gene's germline CDR1 is MDHEN and CDR2 SYDVKM. Trimming removed 2 bases from V and 2 bases from J, with 13 bases in between. The DNA for the CDR3 is TGTGCCAGCAGTTTAGGTCCAGGGATCACCTACGAGCAGTACTTC. Translating it yields CASSLGPGITYEQYF.

V gene TRBV7-2 combines with J gene TRBJ1-1; no definite D call. The CDR3 sequence is 14 residues long. The V and J ends lost 3 bases and 2 bases respectively, with 10 bases between them. The V gene's germline CDR1 is SGHTA and CDR2 FQGNSA. The CDR3 region is CASSFLARNTEAFF. For the CDR3, the DNA is TGTGCCAGCAGCTTTCTAGCCCGAAACACTGAAGCTTTCTTT.

This chain links TRBV27 with TRBJ1-1; 9 nucleotides agree with TRBD1. The CDR3 is 12 amino acids. Unmatched junction bases numbered 1, after V lost 3 bases and J lost 8 bases. Per the germline V gene, CDR1 is MNHEY and CDR2 is SMNVEV (reference sequence). The CDR3, as DNA: TGTGCCAGCAGTTTGACAGGGGGGGAAGCTTTCTTT. As protein: CASSLTGGEAFF.

V usage is TRBV2 and J usage is TRBJ2-5, with 13 bases that match TRBD2. Trimming cost V 7 bases and J 0 bases; bases outside gene matches: 8. Germline V gene data show CDR1 as SNHLY and CDR2 as FYNNEI. This CDR3 is built from 17 residues. The CDR3 nucleotides read TGTGCCAGCATCGAGACTAGCGGGAGGAGGGACCAAGAGACCCAGTACTTC. This sequence encodes CASIETSGRRDQETQYF.

The V gene is TRBV18, the J gene TRBJ1-1; D possibly corresponds to TRBD1 (6 bases). The V end lost 3 bases, the J end lost 0 bases, and 8 bases lay between the germline ends. CDR3 length: 14 residues. Germline V gives CDR1 KGHSH, CDR2 LQKENI. CDR3 region: CASSPGQLNTEAFF. The CDR3 DNA reads TGTGCCAGCTCACCTGGACAGCTGAACACTGAAGCTTTCTTT. The whole variable domain, filled in from reference TRBV18 and TRBJ1-1, reads NAGVMQNPRHLVRRRGQEARLRCSPMKGHSHVYWYRQLPEEGLKFMVYLQKENIIDESGMPKERFSAEFPKEGPSILRIQQVVRGDSAAYFCASSPGQLNTEAFFGQGTRLTVV.

This clone was observed a single time. The chain uses TRBV28 and TRBJ1-1; D is unresolved. CDR1 is MDHEN and CDR2 is SYDVKM in the germline V gene. CDR3 size: 11 residues. The germline V and J ends were trimmed by 3 bases and 4 bases, with 3 bases remaining between them. The CDR3 bases are TGTGCCAGCAGTTTCCTCACTGAAGCTTTCTTT. Its protein product is CASSFLTEAFF. The entire variable domain, with the rest obtained from reference TRBV28 and TRBJ1-1, is as follows: DVKVTQSSRYLVKRTGEKVFLECVQDMDHENMFWYRQDPGLGLRLIYFSYDVKMKEKGDIPEGYSVSREKKERFSLILESASTNQTSMYLCASSFLTEAFFGQGTRLTVV.

The rearrangement links TRBV7-9 to TRBJ2-7; D is unresolved. The CDR3 sequence is 12 residues long. Per the germline V gene, CDR1 is SEHNR and CDR2 is FQNEAQ (reference sequence). V shed 0 bases and J shed 6 bases, with 6 bases lying between them. CDR3 sequence: CASSLAPGEQYF. As DNA, the CDR3 is TGTGCCAGCAGCTTAGCGCCAGGCGAGCAGTACTTC.

The chain recombines TRBV28 with TRBJ1-5, with 12 bases matching TRBD1. This CDR3 has 15 residues. J was trimmed by 6 bases and V by 10 bases; bases with no gene match: 10. Germline V gene sequence: CDR1 MDHEN, CDR2 SYDVKM. The CDR3, as DNA: TGTGCCACTCTCTTCCGGGACAGGGGGCCTCAGCCCCAGCATTTT. It yields the protein CATLFRDRGPQPQHF.

This rearrangement joins TRBV24-1 to TRBJ2-1, with D perhaps matching TRBD1 (6 bases). Germline values: CDR1 KGHDR, CDR2 SFDVKD. Trimming left V 4 bases short and J 4 bases short, with 7 bases between. The CDR3 is made up of 13 amino acids. This CDR3 reads CATSERGYNEQFF. CDR3 nucleotides: TGTGCCACCAGTGAAAGGGGGTACAATGAGCAGTTCTTC.

The J gene is TRBJ2-5, the V gene TRBV12-3 or TRBV12-4, with D perhaps TRBD1 (6 bases). The CDR3 is made up of 13 amino acids. Trimming removed 3 bases at V and 4 bases at J, with 9 bases between. The CDR3: CASSFRGRETQYF. The CDR3 nucleotides read TGTGCCAGCAGTTTCAGGGGAAGAGAGACCCAGTACTTC.

The rearrangement links TRBV6-5 to TRBJ2-7; 8 bases are a match to TRBD1. Looked up from germline, CDR1 is MNHEY and CDR2 is SVGAGI. V lost 0 bases to trimming and J lost 5 bases; unmatched junction nucleotides: 6. This CDR3 has 15 residues. CDR3 in amino acids: CASSYSRQGLDEQYF. The CDR3 DNA reads as TGTGCCAGCAGTTACTCGCGACAGGGGCTGGACGAGCAGTACTTC.

This chain joins TRBV28 and TRBJ2-5; 9 bases match TRBD1. The germline CDR1 and CDR2 sequences are MDHEN and SYDVKM. The CDR3 contains 14 residues. The J segment lost 4 bases and the V segment lost 5 bases, leaving 5 bases of the junction unmatched. The CDR3 reads CASSPGQGLETQYF. CDR3 DNA: TGTGCCAGCAGTCCGGGACAGGGATTAGAGACCCAGTACTTC. Full variable domain (remainder filled in from reference TRBV28 and TRBJ2-5): DVKVTQSSRYLVKRTGEKVFLECVQDMDHENMFWYRQDPGLGLRLIYFSYDVKMKEKGDIPEGYSVSREKKERFSLILESASTNQTSMYLCASSPGQGLETQYFGPGTRLLVL.

V usage is TRBV18 and J usage is TRBJ2-5, with a tentative D call TRBD1 (6 bases). Germline V gives CDR1 KGHSH, CDR2 LQKENI. This CDR3 spans 16 amino acids. The ends were cut back, 4 bases at V and 5 bases at J, with 20 bases in the middle. CDR3 bases: TGTGCCAGCTCACTGGGGCGGACAGTCCTTGGGGAGACCCAGTACTTC. Translated: CASSLGRTVLGETQYF.

This clone was recorded a few times. The chain couples TRBV19 to TRBJ2-1; a possible D gene is TRBD2 (6 bases). The CDR3 loop spans 14 amino acids. CDR1 LNHDA and CDR2 SQIVND come from the germline V gene (reference sequence). V lost 3 bases and J lost 4, with 10 bases in between. The CDR3 reads CASSIGGTYNEQFF. The CDR3 coding sequence is TGTGCCAGTAGTATTGGCGGGACTTACAATGAGCAGTTCTTC.

J is TRBJ2-7 and V is TRBV28, with 10 bases identical to TRBD1. J was trimmed by 3 bases and V by 4 bases; bases with no gene match: 0. CDR1 is MDHEN, CDR2 SYDVKM, per germline. The CDR3 spans 13 residues. The chain's CDR3 is CASSWTGGYEQYF. Here the CDR3 DNA reads TGTGCCAGCAGTTGGACAGGGGGCTACGAGCAGTACTTC.

The V and J genes are TRBV19 and TRBJ2-1, with 7 bases that match TRBD2. Germline V gene sequence: CDR1 LNHDA, CDR2 SQIVND (reference sequence). Trimming removed 0 bases from V and 7 bases from J; junction bases left unmatched: 3. The CDR3 totals 14 residues. Here the CDR3 DNA reads TGTGCCAGTAGTATAGACCCCGGGGGGAATGAGCAGTTCTTC. Translation gives CASSIDPGGNEQFF.

The CDR3 spells CASSLGSRGNTGELFF. In DNA, the CDR3 is TGTGCCAGCAGCTTAGGTAGTAGGGGGAACACCGGGGAGCTGTTTTTT. This chain links TRBV7-6 with TRBJ2-2, with D perhaps matching TRBD1 (5 bases). The V and J ends lost 1 base and 1 base respectively, with 10 bases between them. Germline V gene data show CDR1 as SGHVS and CDR2 as FNYEAQ. This CDR3 contains 16 residues.

The chain recombines TRBV3-1 (or the pseudogene TRBV3-2) with TRBJ2-5; D possibly corresponds to TRBD2 (6 bases). V was clipped by 2 bases and J by 4 bases, with 20 bases between them. Per the germline V gene, CDR1 is LGHDT and CDR2 is YNNKEL (reference sequence). The CDR3 length is 17 residues. CDR3 DNA: TGTGCCAGCAGCCAACTCCGAGGGGACCCCGGGAGAGAGACCCAGTACTTC. Its translation: CASSQLRGDPGRETQYF.

As DNA, the CDR3 is TGTGCCAGCAGCTCCTTAGCGGGCTCCTACAATGAGCAGTTCTTC. Translating it yields CASSSLAGSYNEQFF. This sequence joins TRBV7-8 and TRBJ2-1; 7 bases map to TRBD2. Germline-derived CDR1 and CDR2 are SGHVS and FQNEAQ. V trimming: 4 bases; J trimming: 0 bases; junction bases outside the gene matches: 3. This CDR3 has 15 amino acids.

J is TRBJ2-4 and V is TRBV5-1; TRBD1 might be the D (6 bases). CDR1 and CDR2 (germline): SGHRS, YFSETQ. The CDR3 has 14 amino acids. V shed 0 bases and J shed 7 bases, with 11 bases lying between them. The CDR3 loop is CASSLAGEGNIQYF. The CDR3, as DNA: TGCGCCAGCAGCTTGGCAGGGGAAGGGAACATTCAGTACTTC.

The chain combines TRBV27 with TRBJ2-7, with 9 bases aligning to TRBD2. V trimming: 7 bases; J trimming: 6 bases; junction bases outside the gene matches: 7. Germline CDR1 and CDR2: MNHEY and SMNVEV (reference sequence). CDR3 size: 13 residues. CDR3: CASKLAGGIEQYF. The DNA for the CDR3 is TGTGCCAGCAAATTGGCGGGAGGGATCGAGCAGTACTTC.